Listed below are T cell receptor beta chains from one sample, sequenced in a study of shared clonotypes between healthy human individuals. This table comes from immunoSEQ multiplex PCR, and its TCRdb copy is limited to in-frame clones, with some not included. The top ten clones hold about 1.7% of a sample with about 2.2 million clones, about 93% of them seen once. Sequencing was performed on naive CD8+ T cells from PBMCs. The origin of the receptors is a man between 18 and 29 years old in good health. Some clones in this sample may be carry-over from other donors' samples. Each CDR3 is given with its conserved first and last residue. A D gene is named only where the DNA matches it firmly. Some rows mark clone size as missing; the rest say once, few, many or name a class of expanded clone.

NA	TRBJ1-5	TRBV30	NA	CAWTVGATNQPQHF	TGTGCCTGGACCGTAGGGGCTACCAATCAGCCCCAGCATTTT
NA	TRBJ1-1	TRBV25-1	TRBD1	CASSPRGRGIGTEAFF	TGTGCCAGCAGCCCCAGGGGGAGGGGAATCGGGACTGAAGCTTTCTTT
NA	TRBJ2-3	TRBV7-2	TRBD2	CASSPDWTSGQSGTQYF	TGTGCCAGCAGCCCTGATTGGACTAGCGGGCAGTCCGGTACGCAGTATTTT
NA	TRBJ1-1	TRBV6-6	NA	CASSSDGAEAFF	TGTGCCAGCAGTTCGGACGGTGCTGAAGCTTTCTTT
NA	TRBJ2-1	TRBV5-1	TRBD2	CASSLSWGQREFNEQFF	TGCGCCAGCAGCTTGTCCTGGGGGCAGCGGGAGTTTAATGAGCAGTTCTTC
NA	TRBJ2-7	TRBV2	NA	CASIPSGRGSYEQYF	TGTGCCAGCATCCCCAGTGGGAGGGGGTCCTACGAGCAGTACTTC
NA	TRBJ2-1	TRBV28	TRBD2	CASSFLLSQLSRTSGNDNEQFF	TGTGCCAGCAGTTTCCTTTTGAGTCAACTTTCAAGGACTAGCGGGAATGACAATGAGCAGTTCTTC
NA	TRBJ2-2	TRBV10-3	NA	CAINNLNPGELFF	TGTGCCATCAATAATCTGAACCCCGGGGAGCTGTTTTTT
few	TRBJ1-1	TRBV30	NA	CASDTATEAFF	TGTGCCTCGGACACGGCGACTGAAGCTTTCTTT
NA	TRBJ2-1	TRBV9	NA	CASSTHFNEQFF	TGTGCCAGCAGCACCCACTTCAATGAGCAGTTCTTC
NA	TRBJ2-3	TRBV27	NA	CASSFVGTTSTDTQYF	TGTGCCAGCAGTTTCGTAGGGACCACTAGCACAGATACGCAGTATTTT
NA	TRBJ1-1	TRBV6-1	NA	CASSEGALLRGNTEAFF	TGTGCCAGCAGTGAAGGGGCGCTTCTCCGGGGGAACACTGAAGCTTTCTTT
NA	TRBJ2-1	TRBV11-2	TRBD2	CASSSRGGVGEQFF	TGTGCCAGCAGCTCCCGCGGGGGGGTTGGTGAGCAGTTCTTC
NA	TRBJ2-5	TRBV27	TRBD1	CASSFRGQSKETQYF	TGTGCCAGCAGTTTTAGGGGACAGTCCAAAGAGACCCAGTACTTC
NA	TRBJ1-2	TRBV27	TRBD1	CASRRTGGIGGYTF	TGTGCCAGCAGACGGACAGGGGGAATAGGAGGCTACACCTTC
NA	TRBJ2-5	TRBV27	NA	CASSPGLSVQETQYF	TGTGCCAGCAGTCCCGGACTTTCCGTCCAAGAGACCCAGTACTTC
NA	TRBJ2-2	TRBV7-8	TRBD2	CASSLDRLAANTGELFF	TGTGCCAGCAGCTTAGACCGGCTAGCGGCGAACACCGGGGAGCTGTTTTTT
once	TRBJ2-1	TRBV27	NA	CASSLLPRGDNEQFF	TGTGCCAGCAGTTTATTGCCGAGAGGAGACAATGAGCAGTTCTTC
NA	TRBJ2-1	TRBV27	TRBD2	CASSLGGRAPYNEQFF	TGTGCCAGCAGTTTGGGCGGGAGGGCCCCCTACAATGAGCAGTTCTTC
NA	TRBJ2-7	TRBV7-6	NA	CASTLKGGAAYEQYF	TGTGCCAGCACCCTCAAGGGCGGGGCCGCCTACGAGCAGTACTTC
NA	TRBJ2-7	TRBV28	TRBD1	CASSSFYGQAEQYF	TGTGCCAGCAGTTCCTTCTACGGACAGGCCGAGCAGTACTTC
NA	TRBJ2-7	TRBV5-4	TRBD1	CASSSLAGGGYEQYF	TGTGCCAGCAGCAGCTTGGCAGGGGGTGGGTACGAGCAGTACTTC
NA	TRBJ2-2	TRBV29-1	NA	CSVEPGKSARNTGELFF	TGCAGCGTTGAACCAGGGAAGTCCGCTAGGAACACCGGGGAGCTGTTTTTT
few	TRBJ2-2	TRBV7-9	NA	CATRTETNTGELFF	TGTGCCACACGTACCGAGACGAACACCGGGGAGCTGTTTTTT
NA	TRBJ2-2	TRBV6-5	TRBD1	CASRNDRVAGELFF	TGTGCCAGCAGAAACGACAGGGTGGCCGGGGAGCTGTTTTTT
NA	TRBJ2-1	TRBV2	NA	CASSDEGSSYNEQFF	TGTGCCAGCAGTGATGAGGGGAGCTCCTACAATGAGCAGTTCTTC
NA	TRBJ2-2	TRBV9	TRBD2	CASSPRTSGRWDTGELFF	TGTGCCAGCAGCCCGAGGACTAGCGGGAGGTGGGACACCGGGGAGCTGTTTTTT
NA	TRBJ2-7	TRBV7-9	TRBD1	CASSEGTGAQAEQYF	TGTGCCAGCAGCGAAGGGACAGGGGCGCAAGCCGAGCAGTACTTC
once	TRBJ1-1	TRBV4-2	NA	CASSQRGAKTFF	TGTGCCAGCAGCCAGCGGGGGGCTAAGACTTTCTTT
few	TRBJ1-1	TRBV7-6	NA	CASSPWGGPMNTEAFF	TGTGCCAGCAGCCCGTGGGGAGGGCCCATGAACACTGAAGCTTTCTTT
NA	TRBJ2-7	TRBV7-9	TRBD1	CASSHGQGLGLYEQYF	TGTGCCAGCAGCCACGGACAGGGGTTAGGTCTCTACGAGCAGTACTTC
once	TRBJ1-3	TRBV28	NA	CASSSQYLVSSGNTIYF	TGTGCCAGCAGTTCCCAATACCTGGTTAGCTCTGGAAACACCATATATTTT
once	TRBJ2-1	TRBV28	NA	CASSFSAGNEQFF	TGTGCCAGCAGTTTTAGCGCGGGGAATGAGCAGTTCTTC
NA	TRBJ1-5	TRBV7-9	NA	CASSLGFNQPQHF	TGTGCCAGCAGCTTAGGGTTCAATCAGCCCCAGCATTTT
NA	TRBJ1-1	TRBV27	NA	CASSATGGNTEAFF	TGTGCCAGCAGCGCCACCGGGGGGAACACTGAAGCTTTCTTT
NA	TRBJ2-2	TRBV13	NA	CASSLERNTGELFF	TGTGCCAGCAGCTTGGAGCGGAACACCGGGGAGCTGTTTTTT
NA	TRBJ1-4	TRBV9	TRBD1	CASATGGSSNEKLFF	TGTGCCAGCGCAACAGGGGGCTCATCTAATGAAAAACTGTTTTTT
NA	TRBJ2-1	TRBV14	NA	CASSQVLAWGEQFF	TGTGCCAGCAGCCAAGTCTTAGCATGGGGGGAGCAGTTCTTC
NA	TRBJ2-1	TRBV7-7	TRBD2	CASSRGGSQVDEQFF	TGTGCCAGCAGCCGGGGGGGGTCACAGGTCGATGAGCAGTTCTTC
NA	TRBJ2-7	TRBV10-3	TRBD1	CATGTGTYEQYF	TGTGCCACCGGGACAGGAACCTACGAGCAGTACTTC
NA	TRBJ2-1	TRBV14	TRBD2	CASSQVTSGRAGEQFF	TGTGCCAGCAGCCAAGTGACTAGCGGGAGGGCCGGGGAGCAGTTCTTC
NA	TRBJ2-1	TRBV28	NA	CASSSILVGHEQFF	TGTGCCAGCAGTTCCATTCTGGTCGGCCATGAGCAGTTCTTC
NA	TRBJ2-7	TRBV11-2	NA	CASSPVLRMEQYF	TGTGCCAGCAGCCCTGTTTTGCGGATGGAGCAGTACTTC